The TCR beta chain under discussion was sequenced for a study of blood T cell repertoires in COVID-19. For the study at large: Collection of acute and convalescent COVID-19 samples took place in the United States, Italy and Spain.

As handled by the study authors: Reference gene primers were amplified, and this amplification served to estimate nucleated cell counts. Sequencing was performed with immunoSEQ multiplex PCR; in TCRdb, only in-frame clones are kept and a portion is missing. V, J and clone size are those of that table, while D and trimming were read from the DNA. In the table there are approximately 230,000 clones, roughly 88% of which are singletons. The CDR3 contains 15 residues. CDR1 and CDR2 (germline): MGHDK, SYGVNS. The V gene lost 1 base and the J gene lost 1 base, with 8 bases spanning the gap. The rearrangement links TRBV25-1 to TRBJ1-5, with D possibly TRBD1 on 5 matching bases. The sample comprised peripheral blood. The TCR comes from an elderly man with acute or convalescent COVID-19. CDR3 coding DNA: TGTGCCAGCAGTGAATCAGGGCAGAGCAATCAGCCCCAGCATTTT. Protein sequence: CASSESGQSNQPQHF.